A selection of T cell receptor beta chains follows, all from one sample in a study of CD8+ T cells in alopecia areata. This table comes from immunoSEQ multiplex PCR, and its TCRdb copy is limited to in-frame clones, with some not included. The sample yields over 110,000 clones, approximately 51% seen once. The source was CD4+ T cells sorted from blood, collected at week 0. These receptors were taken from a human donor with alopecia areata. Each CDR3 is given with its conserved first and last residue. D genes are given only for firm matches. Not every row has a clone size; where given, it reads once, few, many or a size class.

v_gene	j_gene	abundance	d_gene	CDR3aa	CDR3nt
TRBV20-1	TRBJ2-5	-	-	CSANAVETQYF	TGCAGTGCTAACGCCGTGGAGACCCAGTACTTC
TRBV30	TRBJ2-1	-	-	CAWSVSRREQFF	TGTGCCTGGAGTGTATCTAGACGCGAGCAGTTCTTC
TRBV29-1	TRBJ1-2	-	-	CSVVGQGVYGYTF	TGCAGCGTTGTTGGGCAGGGTGTCTATGGCTACACCTTC
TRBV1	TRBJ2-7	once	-	CTSSNRQPSYEQYF	TGCACCAGCAGCAACAGGCAACCTAGTTACGAGCAGTACTTC
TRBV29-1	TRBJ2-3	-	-	CSVEGVTAITDTQYF	TGCAGCGTTGAGGGAGTGACAGCCATCACAGATACGCAGTATTTT
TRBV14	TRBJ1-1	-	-	CASSQAFGEAFF	TGTGCCAGCAGCCAAGCTTTTGGTGAAGCTTTCTTT
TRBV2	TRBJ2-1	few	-	CASSPTNWGEEQFF	TGTGCCAGCAGTCCCACGAATTGGGGGGAAGAGCAGTTCTTC
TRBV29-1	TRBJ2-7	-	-	CSVELEPGVQYF	TGCAGCGTTGAATTGGAACCAGGGGTGCAGTACTTC
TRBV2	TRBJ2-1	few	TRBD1	CASTGQLYNEQFF	TGTGCCAGTACGGGACAGCTATACAATGAGCAGTTCTTC
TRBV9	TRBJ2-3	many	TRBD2	CASSASGATDTQYF	TGTGCCAGCAGCGCTAGCGGAGCCACAGATACGCAGTATTTT
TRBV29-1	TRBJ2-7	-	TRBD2	CSAGTSGAYEQYF	TGCAGCGCCGGGACTAGCGGGGCCTACGAGCAGTACTTC
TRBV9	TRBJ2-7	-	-	CASSATTRGEQYF	TGTGCCAGCAGCGCTACCACTAGGGGAGAGCAGTACTTC
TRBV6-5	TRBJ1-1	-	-	CVSRVNTEAFF	TGTGTTAGTCGGGTAAACACTGAAGCTTTCTTT
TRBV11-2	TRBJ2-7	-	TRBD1	CASSSPRQGVYEQYF	TGTGCCAGCAGCTCCCCCCGGCAGGGGGTTTACGAGCAGTACTTC
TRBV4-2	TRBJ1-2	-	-	CASSPTGGMDYGYTF	TGTGCCAGCAGCCCTACGGGAGGGATGGACTATGGCTACACCTTC
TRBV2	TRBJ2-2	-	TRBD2	CASRASGSGNTGELFF	TGTGCCAGCAGAGCTAGCGGGAGTGGAAACACCGGGGAGCTGTTTTTT
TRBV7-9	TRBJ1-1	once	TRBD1	CASSPGQGGRFTEAFF	TGTGCCAGCAGCCCAGGACAGGGGGGAAGATTTACTGAAGCTTTCTTT
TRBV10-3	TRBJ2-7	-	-	CAISEVGTQRNEQYF	TGTGCCATCAGTGAGGTCGGGACACAGCGGAACGAGCAGTACTTC
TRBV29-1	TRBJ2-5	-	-	CSAVQGETQYF	TGCAGCGCTGTACAGGGAGAGACCCAGTACTTC
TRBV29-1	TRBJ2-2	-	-	CSVGRNTGELFF	TGCAGCGTTGGCAGGAACACCGGGGAGCTGTTTTTT
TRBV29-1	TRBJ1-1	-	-	CSVEDPQGGGTEAFF	TGCAGCGTTGAAGATCCCCAAGGGGGAGGCACTGAAGCTTTCTTT
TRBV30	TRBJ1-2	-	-	CAWSVQLATSYGYTF	TGTGCCTGGAGTGTACAGTTGGCAACTAGCTATGGCTACACCTTC
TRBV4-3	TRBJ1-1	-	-	CASSQPTRTEAFF	TGCGCCAGCAGCCAACCGACGCGTACTGAAGCTTTCTTT
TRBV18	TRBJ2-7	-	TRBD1	CASSGGQGYEQYF	TGTGCCAGCTCAGGGGGACAGGGCTACGAGCAGTACTTC
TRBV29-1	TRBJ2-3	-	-	CSVRTVTSTDTQYF	TGCAGCGTTAGGACAGTGACTAGCACAGATACGCAGTATTTT
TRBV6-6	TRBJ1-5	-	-	CASMGPDQPQHF	TGTGCCAGCATGGGCCCTGATCAGCCCCAGCATTTT
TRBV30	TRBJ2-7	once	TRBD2	CAWSYIAGDFNEQYF	TGTGCCTGGAGTTATATAGCGGGAGACTTCAACGAGCAGTACTTC
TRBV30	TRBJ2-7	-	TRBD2	CAWSVLGLAGLPRYF	TGTGCCTGGAGTGTACTAGGACTAGCGGGGCTCCCACGGTACTTC
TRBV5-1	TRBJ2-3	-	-	CASRKQGFTDTQYF	TGCGCCAGCAGAAAACAGGGATTTACGGATACGCAGTATTTT
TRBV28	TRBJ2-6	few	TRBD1	CASSPGTAGANVLTF	TGTGCCAGCAGCCCTGGGACAGCCGGGGCCAACGTCCTGACTTTC
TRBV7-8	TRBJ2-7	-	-	CASSLPTVGHSYEQYF	TGTGCCAGCAGCTTACCCACCGTGGGGCACTCCTACGAGCAGTACTTC
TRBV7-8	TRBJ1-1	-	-	CASSLASSSAFF	TGTGCCAGCAGCTTAGCGAGTTCCAGCGCTTTCTTT
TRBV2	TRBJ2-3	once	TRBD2	CASSERAGGFSRHTQYF	TGTGCCAGCAGTGAGCGAGCGGGAGGGTTCTCACGGCATACGCAGTATTTT
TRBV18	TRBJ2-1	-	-	CASSPPGDNEQFF	TGTGCCAGCTCACCGCCGGGCGACAATGAGCAGTTCTTC
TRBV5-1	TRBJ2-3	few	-	CASSFRDTDTQYF	TGCGCCAGCAGCTTCCGGGACACAGATACGCAGTATTTT
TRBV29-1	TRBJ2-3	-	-	CSVAPYAADTQYF	TGCAGCGTCGCCCCTTATGCGGCAGATACGCAGTATTTT
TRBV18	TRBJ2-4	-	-	CASSPPGRLAKNIQYF	TGTGCCAGCTCACCACCGGGCAGATTAGCCAAAAACATTCAGTACTTC
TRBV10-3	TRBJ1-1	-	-	CAISEEGNTEAFF	TGTGCCATCAGTGAAGAGGGGAACACTGAAGCTTTCTTT
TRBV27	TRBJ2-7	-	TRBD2	CASRASGGYEQYF	TGTGCCAGCAGAGCCTCGGGGGGCTACGAGCAGTACTTC
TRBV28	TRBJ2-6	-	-	CASSPRGKGANVLTF	TGTGCCAGCAGTCCCAGGGGCAAGGGGGCCAACGTCCTGACTTTC
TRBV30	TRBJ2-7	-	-	CACTGELNYEQYF	TGTGCCTGTACCGGGGAACTTAACTACGAGCAGTACTTC
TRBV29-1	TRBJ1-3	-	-	CSAAFPTGGNTIYF	TGCAGCGCAGCTTTCCCGACAGGAGGAAACACCATATATTTT
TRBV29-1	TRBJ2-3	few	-	CSVERQTTSTDTQYF	TGCAGCGTTGAGAGGCAGACAACTAGCACAGATACGCAGTATTTT
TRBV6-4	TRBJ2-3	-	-	CASSDGGSGSDTQYF	TGTGCCAGCAGTGACGGCGGGTCGGGGTCAGATACGCAGTATTTT
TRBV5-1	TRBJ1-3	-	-	CASSPGQRMDGNTIYF	TGCGCCAGCAGCCCAGGACAGCGGATGGATGGAAACACCATATATTTT
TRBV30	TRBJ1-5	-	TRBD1	CAFNRGGQPQHF	TGTGCCTTTAACAGGGGAGGACAGCCCCAGCATTTT
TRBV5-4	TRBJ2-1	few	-	CASSSRTASDEQFF	TGTGCCAGCAGCTCTCGGACAGCCTCGGATGAGCAGTTCTTC
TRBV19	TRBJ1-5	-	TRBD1	CASNSGTGLYQPQHF	TGTGCCAGTAATTCCGGGACAGGACTCTATCAGCCCCAGCATTTT
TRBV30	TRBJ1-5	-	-	CAWSMEYNQPQHF	TGTGCCTGGAGTATGGAGTACAATCAGCCCCAGCATTTT
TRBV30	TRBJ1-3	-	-	CAWSVPVGPFGNTIYF	TGTGCCTGGAGTGTACCGGTAGGGCCCTTTGGAAACACCATATATTTT
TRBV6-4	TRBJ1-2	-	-	CASSETQGRYGYTF	TGTGCCAGCAGTGAGACACAGGGAAGGTACGGCTACACCTTC
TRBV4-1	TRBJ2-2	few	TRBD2	CASSLTGTSGRAGTGELFF	TGCGCCAGCAGCCTAACCGGGACTAGCGGGAGGGCTGGCACCGGGGAGCTGTTTTTT
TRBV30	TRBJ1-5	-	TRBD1	CAWSSGTGNQPQHF	TGTGCCTGGAGTTCCGGGACAGGCAATCAGCCCCAGCATTTT
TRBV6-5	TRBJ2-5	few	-	CAVARETQYF	TGTGCCGTAGCAAGGGAGACCCAGTACTTC
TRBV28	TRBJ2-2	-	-	CASSLSQHELFF	TGTGCCAGCAGTTTATCCCAGCATGAGCTGTTTTTT
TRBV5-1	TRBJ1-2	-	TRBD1	CASSDRDRGGYTF	TGCGCCAGCAGCGACCGGGACAGGGGTGGCTACACCTTC
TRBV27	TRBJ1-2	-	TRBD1	CASSPDRGVGYTF	TGTGCCAGCAGTCCGGACAGGGGAGTTGGCTACACCTTC
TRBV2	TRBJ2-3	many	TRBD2	CASSLSGREDTDTQYF	TGTGCCAGCAGTCTGTCGGGGCGGGAGGACACAGATACGCAGTATTTT